This T cell receptor (beta chain) was sequenced during a study of blood T cell repertoires in COVID-19. Whole-study context: Sites across the United States, Italy and Spain contributed samples from acute and convalescent COVID-19. Sources were T cells, B-cell-depleted T cells, or PBMCs; the material itself was cDNA or gDNA.

Germline-derived CDR1 and CDR2 are SEHNR and FQNEAQ (reference sequence). This CDR3 has 14 amino acids. V dropped 2 bases and J dropped 1 base, with 6 bases sitting between them. Using immunoSEQ multiplex PCR, the repertoire was profiled, and TCRdb retains in-frame clones only, with some absent. The sample lists 70,000 to 95,000 clones; roughly 78% were seen once. The source is a man aged 55 to 70 with COVID-19, enrolled during active disease. This rearrangement joins TRBV7-9 to TRBJ2-1; D is unclear. The sequenced sample was peripheral blood. The DNA for the CDR3 is TGTGCCAGCAGCTTAACTTCTTCCTACAATGAGCAGTTCTTC. This gives the protein CASSLTSSYNEQFF.